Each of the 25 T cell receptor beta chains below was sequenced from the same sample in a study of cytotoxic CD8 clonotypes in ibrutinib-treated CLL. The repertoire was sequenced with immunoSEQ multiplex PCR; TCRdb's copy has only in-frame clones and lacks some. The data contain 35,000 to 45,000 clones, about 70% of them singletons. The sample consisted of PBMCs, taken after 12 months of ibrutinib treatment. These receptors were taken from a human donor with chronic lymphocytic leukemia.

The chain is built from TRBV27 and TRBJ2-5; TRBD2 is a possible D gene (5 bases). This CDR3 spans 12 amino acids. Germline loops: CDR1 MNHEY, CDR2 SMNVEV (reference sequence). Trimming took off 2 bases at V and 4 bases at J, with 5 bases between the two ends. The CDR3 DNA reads TGTGCCAGCAGTTTACGGGGAGAGACCCAGTACTTC. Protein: CASSLRGETQYF.

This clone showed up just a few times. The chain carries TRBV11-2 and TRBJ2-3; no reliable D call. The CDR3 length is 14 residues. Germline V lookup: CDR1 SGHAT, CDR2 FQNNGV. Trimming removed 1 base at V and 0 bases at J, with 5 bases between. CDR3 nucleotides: TGTGCCAGCAGCTTAGCGGCTAGCACAGATACGCAGTATTTT. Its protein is CASSLAASTDTQYF. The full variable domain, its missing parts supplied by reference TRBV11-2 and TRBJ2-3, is EAGVAQSPRYKIIEKRQSVAFWCNPISGHATLYWYQQILGQGPKLLIQFQNNGVVDDSQLPKDRFSAERLKGVDSTLKIQPAKLEDSAVYLCASSLAASTDTQYFGPGTRLTVL.

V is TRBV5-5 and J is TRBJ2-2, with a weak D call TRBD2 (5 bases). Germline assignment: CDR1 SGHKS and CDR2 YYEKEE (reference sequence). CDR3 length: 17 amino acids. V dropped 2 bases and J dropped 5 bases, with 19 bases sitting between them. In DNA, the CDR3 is TGTGCCAGCAGCTTAAGAGGGTTCGTTGGCCTAACCGGGGAGCTGTTTTTT. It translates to CASSLRGFVGLTGELFF.

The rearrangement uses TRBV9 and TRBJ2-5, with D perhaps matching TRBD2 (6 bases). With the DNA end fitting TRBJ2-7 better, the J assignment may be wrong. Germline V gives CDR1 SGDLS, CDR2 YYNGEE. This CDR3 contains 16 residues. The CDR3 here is CASSVEAGRNPYEQYF. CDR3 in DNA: TGTGCCAGCAGCGTAGAAGCGGGTCGAAACCCCTACGAGCAGTACTTC.

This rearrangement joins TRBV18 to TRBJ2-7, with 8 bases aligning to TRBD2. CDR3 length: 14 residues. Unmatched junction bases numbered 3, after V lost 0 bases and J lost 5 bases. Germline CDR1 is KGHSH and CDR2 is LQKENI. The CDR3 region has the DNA TGTGCCAGCTCACCACCGAGCGGGAGCGACGAGCAGTACTTC. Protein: CASSPPSGSDEQYF.

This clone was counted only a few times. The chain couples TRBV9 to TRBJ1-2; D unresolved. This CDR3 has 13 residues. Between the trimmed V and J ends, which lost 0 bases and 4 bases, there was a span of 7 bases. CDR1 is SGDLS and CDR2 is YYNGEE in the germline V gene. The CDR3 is CASSVAGPYGYTF. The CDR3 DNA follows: TGTGCCAGCAGCGTAGCAGGACCCTATGGCTACACCTTC. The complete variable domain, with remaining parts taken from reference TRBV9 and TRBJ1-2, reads DSGVTQTPKHLITATGQRVTLRCSPRSGDLSVYWYQQSLDQGLQFLIQYYNGEERAKGNILERFSAQQFPDLHSELNLSSLELGDSALYFCASSVAGPYGYTFGSGTRLTVV.

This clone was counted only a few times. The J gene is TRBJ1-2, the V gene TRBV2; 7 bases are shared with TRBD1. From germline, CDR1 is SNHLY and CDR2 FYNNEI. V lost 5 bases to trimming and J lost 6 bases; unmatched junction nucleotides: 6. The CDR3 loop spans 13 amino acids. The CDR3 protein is CASSRDSGDGYTF. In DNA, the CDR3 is TGTGCCAGCAGTAGGGACAGCGGTGATGGCTACACCTTC.

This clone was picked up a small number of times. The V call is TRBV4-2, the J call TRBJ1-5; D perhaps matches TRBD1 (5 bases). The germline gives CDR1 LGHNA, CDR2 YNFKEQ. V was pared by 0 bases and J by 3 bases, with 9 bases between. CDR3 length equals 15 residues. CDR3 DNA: TGTGCCAGCAGCCAAGACGGCAGGGTCAATCAGCCCCAGCATTTT. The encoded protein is CASSQDGRVNQPQHF.

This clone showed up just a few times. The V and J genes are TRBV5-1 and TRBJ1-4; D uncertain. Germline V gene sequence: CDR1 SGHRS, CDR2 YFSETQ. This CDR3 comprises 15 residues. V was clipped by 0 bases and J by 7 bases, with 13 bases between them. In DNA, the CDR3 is TGCGCCAGCAGCTTGGTATCAGACCCCTCTGAAAAACTGTTTTTT. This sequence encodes CASSLVSDPSEKLFF.

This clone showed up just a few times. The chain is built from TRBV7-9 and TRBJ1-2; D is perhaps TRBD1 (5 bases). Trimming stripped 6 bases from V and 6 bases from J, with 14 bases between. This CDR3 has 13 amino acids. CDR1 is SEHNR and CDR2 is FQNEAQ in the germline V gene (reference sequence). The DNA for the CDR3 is TGTGCCAGCAGACGGGACTCCGCTAATGGCTACACCTTC. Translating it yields CASRRDSANGYTF. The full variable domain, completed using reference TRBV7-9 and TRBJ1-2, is DTGVSQNPRHKITKRGQNVTFRCDPISEHNRLYWYRQTLGQGPEFLTYFQNEAQLEKSRLLSDRFSAERPKGSFSTLEIQRTEQGDSAMYLCASRRDSANGYTFGSGTRLTVV.

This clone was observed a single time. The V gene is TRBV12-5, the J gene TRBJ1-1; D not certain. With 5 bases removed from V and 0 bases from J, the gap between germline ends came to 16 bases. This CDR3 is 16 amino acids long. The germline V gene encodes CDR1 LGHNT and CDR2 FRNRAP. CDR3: CASGPDSRVMNTEAFF. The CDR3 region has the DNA TGTGCTAGTGGTCCCGACTCTCGCGTGATGAACACTGAAGCTTTCTTT.

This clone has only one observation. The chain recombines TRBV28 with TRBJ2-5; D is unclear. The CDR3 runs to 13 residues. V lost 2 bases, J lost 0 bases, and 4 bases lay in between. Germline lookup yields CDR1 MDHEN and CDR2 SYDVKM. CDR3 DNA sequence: TGTGCCAGCAGTTTAGCTAACCAAGAGACCCAGTACTTC. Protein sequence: CASSLANQETQYF.

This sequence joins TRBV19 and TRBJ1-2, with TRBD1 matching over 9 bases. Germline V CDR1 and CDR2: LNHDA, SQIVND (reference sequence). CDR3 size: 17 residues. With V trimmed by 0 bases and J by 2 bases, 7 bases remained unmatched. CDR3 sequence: CASSIDLKGQGNYGYTF. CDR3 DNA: TGTGCCAGTAGTATAGATCTTAAGGGACAGGGAAACTATGGCTACACCTTC. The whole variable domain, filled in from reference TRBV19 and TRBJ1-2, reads DGGITQSPKYLFRKEGQNVTLSCEQNLNHDAMYWYRQDPGQGLRLIYYSQIVNDFQKGDIAEGYSVSREKKESFPLTVTSAQKNPTAFYLCASSIDLKGQGNYGYTFGSGTRLTVV.

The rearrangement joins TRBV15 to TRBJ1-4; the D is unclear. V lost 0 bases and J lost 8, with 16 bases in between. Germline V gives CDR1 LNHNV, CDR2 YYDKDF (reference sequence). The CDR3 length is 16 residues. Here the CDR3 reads CATSRDPVRAGEKLFF. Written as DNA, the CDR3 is TGTGCCACCAGCAGAGATCCTGTTCGCGCAGGCGAAAAACTGTTTTTT.

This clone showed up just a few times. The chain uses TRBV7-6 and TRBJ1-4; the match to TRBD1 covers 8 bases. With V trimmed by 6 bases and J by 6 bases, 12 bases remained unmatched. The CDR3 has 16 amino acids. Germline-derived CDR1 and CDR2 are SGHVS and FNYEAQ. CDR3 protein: CASSANPGGADEKLFF. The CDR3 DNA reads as TGTGCCAGCAGTGCGAATCCAGGGGGCGCGGATGAAAAACTGTTTTTT. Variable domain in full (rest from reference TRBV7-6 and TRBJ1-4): GAGVSQSPRYKVTKRGQDVALRCDPISGHVSLYWYRQALGQGPEFLTYFNYEAQQDKSGLPNDRFSAERPEGSISTLTIQRTEQRDSAMYRCASSANPGGADEKLFFGSGTQLSVL.

As DNA, the CDR3 is TGTGCCAGCAGCCAAGATCAGCGAAGTTTTGGTAATGAGCAGTTCTTC. It codes for CASSQDQRSFGNEQFF. V is TRBV14 and J is TRBJ2-1; no reliable D call. V was trimmed by 0 bases and J by 7 bases, leaving 16 bases between them. The germline CDR1 and CDR2 sequences are SGHDN and FVKESK. The CDR3 sequence is 16 residues long.

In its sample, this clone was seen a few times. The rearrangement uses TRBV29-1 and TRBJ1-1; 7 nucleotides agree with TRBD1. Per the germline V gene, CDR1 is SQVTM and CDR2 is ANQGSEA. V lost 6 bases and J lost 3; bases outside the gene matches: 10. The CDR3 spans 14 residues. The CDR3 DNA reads TGCAGCGTGAGGTGGGCAGGGGGGCACACTGAAGCTTTCTTT. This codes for CSVRWAGGHTEAFF.

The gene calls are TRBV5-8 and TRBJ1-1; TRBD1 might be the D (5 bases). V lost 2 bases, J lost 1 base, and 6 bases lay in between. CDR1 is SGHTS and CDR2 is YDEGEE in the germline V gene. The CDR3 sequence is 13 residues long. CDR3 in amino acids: CASSFGQNTEAFF. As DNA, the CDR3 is TGTGCCAGCAGCTTTGGACAGAACACTGAAGCTTTCTTT.

The CDR3 region is CASSIEVGPYNEQFF. The DNA for the CDR3 is TGTGCCAGTAGTATAGAGGTAGGGCCGTACAATGAGCAGTTCTTC. The chain has TRBV19 and TRBJ2-1; D remains unclear. Germline V gene lookup returns CDR1 LNHDA and CDR2 SQIVND (reference sequence). The CDR3 has 15 amino acids. Trimming took 0 bases from V and 4 from J, leaving 10 bases between them.

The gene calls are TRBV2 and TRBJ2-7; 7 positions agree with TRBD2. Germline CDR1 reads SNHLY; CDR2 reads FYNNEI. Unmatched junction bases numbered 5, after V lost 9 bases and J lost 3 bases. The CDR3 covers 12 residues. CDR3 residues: CASGLEFYEQYF. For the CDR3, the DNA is TGTGCCAGTGGACTAGAGTTCTACGAGCAGTACTTC. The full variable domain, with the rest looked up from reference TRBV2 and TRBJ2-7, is EPEVTQTPSHQVTQMGQEVILRCVPISNHLYFYWYRQILGQKVEFLVSFYNNEISEKSEIFDDQFSVERPDGSNFTLKIRSTKLEDSAMYFCASGLEFYEQYFGPGTRLTVT.

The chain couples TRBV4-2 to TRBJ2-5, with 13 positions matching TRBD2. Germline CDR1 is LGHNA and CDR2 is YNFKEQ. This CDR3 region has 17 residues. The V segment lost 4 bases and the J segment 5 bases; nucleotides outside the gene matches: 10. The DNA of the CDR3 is TGTGCCAGCAGCCCGGGACTAGCGGGATACGGTGAGGAGACCCAGTACTTC. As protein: CASSPGLAGYGEETQYF.

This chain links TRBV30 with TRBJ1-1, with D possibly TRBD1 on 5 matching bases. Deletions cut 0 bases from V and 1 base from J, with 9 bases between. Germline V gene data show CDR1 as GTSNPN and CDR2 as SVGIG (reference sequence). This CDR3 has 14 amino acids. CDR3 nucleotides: TGTGCCTGGAGTGTTAATGGGGCGAACACTGAAGCTTTCTTT. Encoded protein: CAWSVNGANTEAFF.

The CDR3 sequence is CASSYRTGNTEAFF. In DNA, the CDR3 is TGTGCCAGCAGCTACAGGACAGGGAATACTGAAGCTTTCTTT. The rearrangement uses TRBV13 and TRBJ1-1; 8 nucleotides match TRBD1. In germline, CDR1 is PRHDT, CDR2 FYEKMQ (reference sequence). V lost 4 bases, J lost 5 bases, and 6 bases stayed unmatched. The CDR3 loop spans 14 amino acids.

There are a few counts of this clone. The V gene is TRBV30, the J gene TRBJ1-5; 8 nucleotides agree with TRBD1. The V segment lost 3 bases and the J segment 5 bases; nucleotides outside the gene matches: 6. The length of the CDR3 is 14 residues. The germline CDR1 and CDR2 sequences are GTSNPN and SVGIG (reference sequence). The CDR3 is CAWSLTGVDQPQHF. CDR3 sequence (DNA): TGTGCCTGGAGCCTGACAGGGGTCGATCAGCCCCAGCATTTT.

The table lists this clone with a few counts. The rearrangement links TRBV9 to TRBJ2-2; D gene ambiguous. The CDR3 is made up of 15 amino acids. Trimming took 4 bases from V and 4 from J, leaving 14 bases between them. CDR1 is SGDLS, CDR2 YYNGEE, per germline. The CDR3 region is CASSPLFEPTGELFF. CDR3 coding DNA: TGTGCCAGCAGCCCCTTGTTTGAGCCCACCGGGGAGCTGTTTTTT. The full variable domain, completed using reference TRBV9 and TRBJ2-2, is DSGVTQTPKHLITATGQRVTLRCSPRSGDLSVYWYQQSLDQGLQFLIQYYNGEERAKGNILERFSAQQFPDLHSELNLSSLELGDSALYFCASSPLFEPTGELFFGEGSRLTVL.